This T cell receptor beta chain was identified during a study of blood T cell repertoires in COVID-19. About the research overall: Some COVID-19 samples were acute and others convalescent; all came from the United States, Italy and Spain. Sample material is recorded as cDNA or gDNA derived from T cells, B-cell-depleted T cells, or PBMCs.

Original analysis: Amplification of reference gene primers was used by the study to estimate nucleated cell counts. The repertoire was sequenced with immunoSEQ multiplex PCR; TCRdb's copy has only in-frame clones and lacks some. V and J calls and clone size are copied from that table; D and trimming were computed from the DNA. In the table there are about 280,000 clones, approximately 84% of which are singletons. This CDR3 spans 16 amino acids. V was cut by 0 bases and J by 2 bases, with 12 bases left in between. Germline CDR1 and CDR2: LNHDA and SQIVND (reference sequence). Sequencing input: peripheral blood. The sequence was collected from a young woman who had recovered from COVID-19. The chain combines TRBV19 with TRBJ2-3; possibly TRBD2 for D (5 bases). The CDR3 DNA follows: TGTGCCAGTAGTATAGAGCTAGCCTTTCTCACAGATACGCAGTATTTT. Its translation is CASSIELAFLTDTQYF.